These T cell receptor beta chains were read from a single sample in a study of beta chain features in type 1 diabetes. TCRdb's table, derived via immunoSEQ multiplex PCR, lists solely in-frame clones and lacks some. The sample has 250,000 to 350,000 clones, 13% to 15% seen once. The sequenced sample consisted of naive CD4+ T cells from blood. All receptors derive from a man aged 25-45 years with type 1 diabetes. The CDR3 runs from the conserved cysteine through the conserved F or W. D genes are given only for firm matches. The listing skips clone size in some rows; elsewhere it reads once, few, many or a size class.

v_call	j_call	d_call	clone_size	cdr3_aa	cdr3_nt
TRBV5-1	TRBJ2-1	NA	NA	CASSFQAAKSNEQFF	TGCGCCAGCAGCTTCCAGGCCGCGAAGAGCAATGAGCAGTTCTTC
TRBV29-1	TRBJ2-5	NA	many	CSVDVQDLETQYF	TGCAGCGTGGATGTGCAAGACTTAGAGACCCAGTACTTC
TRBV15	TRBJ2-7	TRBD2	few	CATSRDLGGSVNYEQYF	TGTGCCACCAGCAGGGACCTGGGCGGGAGCGTCAACTACGAGCAGTACTTC
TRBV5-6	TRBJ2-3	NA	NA	CASSLGLGTDTQYF	TGTGCCAGCAGCTTGGGGCTGGGCACAGATACGCAGTATTTT
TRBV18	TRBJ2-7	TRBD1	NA	CASSRFDRGYEQYF	TGTGCCAGCTCACGATTTGACAGGGGGTACGAGCAGTACTTC
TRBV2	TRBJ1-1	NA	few	CASTFGRTEAFF	TGTGCCAGCACCTTCGGCAGGACTGAAGCTTTCTTT
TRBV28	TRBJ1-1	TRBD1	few	CASSPGDRAVLFSFF	TGTGCCAGCAGCCCCGGGGACAGGGCGGTCCTTTTCTCTTTCTTT
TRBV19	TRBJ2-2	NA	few	CASSSQGRGTGELFF	TGTGCCAGTAGTTCCCAGGGCCGAGGCACCGGGGAGCTGTTTTTT
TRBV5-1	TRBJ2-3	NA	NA	CASSLELGDTQYF	TGCGCCAGCAGCTTGGAGCTTGGAGATACGCAGTATTTT
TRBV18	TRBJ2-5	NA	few	CASFSDRLQETQYF	TGTGCCAGCTTCTCCGACAGGCTCCAAGAGACCCAGTACTTC
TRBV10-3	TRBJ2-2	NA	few	CAISESERQAVELFF	TGTGCCATCAGTGAGTCTGAGCGGCAGGCGGTAGAGCTGTTTTTT
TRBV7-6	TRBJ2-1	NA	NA	CASSLDSSVPWSSYEQFF	TGTGCCAGCAGCTTAGACTCTAGCGTACCGTGGTCCAGCTATGAGCAGTTCTTC
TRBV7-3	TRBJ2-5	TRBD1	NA	CASSSTGTGKRETQYF	TGTGCCAGCAGCAGCACCGGGACAGGGAAGAGAGAGACCCAGTACTTC
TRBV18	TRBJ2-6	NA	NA	CASSPRDGANVLTF	TGTGCCAGCTCACCGCGGGACGGGGCCAACGTCCTGACTTTC
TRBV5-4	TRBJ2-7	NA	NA	CASSPWAGARSYEQYF	TGTGCCAGCAGCCCGTGGGCAGGGGCTAGATCCTACGAGCAGTACTTC
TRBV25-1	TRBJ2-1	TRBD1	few	CASGNAGGRYNEQFF	TGTGCCAGCGGGAACGCAGGGGGCAGGTACAATGAGCAGTTCTTC
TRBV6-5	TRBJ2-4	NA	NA	CASTQDTVQYF	TGTGCCAGCACCCAGGACACCGTTCAGTACTTC
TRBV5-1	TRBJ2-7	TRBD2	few	CASSLGTSGTIGEQYF	TGCGCCAGCAGCTTAGGGACTAGCGGGACAATAGGGGAGCAGTACTTC
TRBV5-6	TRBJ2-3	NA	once	CASSLAGSTDTQYF	TGTGCCAGCAGCTTGGCGGGGAGCACAGATACGCAGTATTTT
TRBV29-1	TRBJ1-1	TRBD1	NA	CSAWGQMNTEAFF	TGCAGCGCTTGGGGACAGATGAACACTGAAGCTTTCTTT
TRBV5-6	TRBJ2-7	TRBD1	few	CASSVGQGTYEQYF	TGTGCCAGCAGCGTGGGACAGGGAACCTACGAGCAGTACTTC
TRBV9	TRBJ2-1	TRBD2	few	CASSVGVSTSGVDNEQFF	TGTGCCAGCAGCGTAGGGGTTTCTACTAGCGGGGTTGACAATGAGCAGTTCTTC
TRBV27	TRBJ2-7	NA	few	CASSLWPVQGVREQYF	TGTGCCAGCAGTTTATGGCCAGTCCAGGGCGTCCGGGAGCAGTACTTC